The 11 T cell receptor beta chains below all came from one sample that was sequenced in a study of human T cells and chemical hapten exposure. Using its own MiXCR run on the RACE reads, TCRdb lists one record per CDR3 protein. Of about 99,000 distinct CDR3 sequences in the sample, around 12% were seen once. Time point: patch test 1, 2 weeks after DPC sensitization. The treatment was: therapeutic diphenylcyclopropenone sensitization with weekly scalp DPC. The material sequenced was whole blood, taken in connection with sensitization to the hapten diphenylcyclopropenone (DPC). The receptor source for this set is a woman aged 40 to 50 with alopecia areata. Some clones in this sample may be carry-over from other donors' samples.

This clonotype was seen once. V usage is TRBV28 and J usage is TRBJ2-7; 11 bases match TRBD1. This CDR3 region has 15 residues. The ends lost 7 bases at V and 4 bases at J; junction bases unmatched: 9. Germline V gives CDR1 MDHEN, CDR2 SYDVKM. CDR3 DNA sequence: TGTGCCAGCACCTCCGCTGGGACAGGGGGATACGAGCAGTACTTC. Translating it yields CASTSAGTGGYEQYF.

The CDR3: CASSLITSGTYNEQFF. The CDR3 coding sequence is TGCGCCAGCAGCTTGATTACTAGCGGGACTTACAATGAGCAGTTCTTC. The chain links TRBV4-1 to TRBJ2-1; TRBD2 agrees at 10 bases. Germline V gene sequence: CDR1 MGHRA, CDR2 YSYEKL. The CDR3 runs 16 residues. Trimming cost V 5 bases and J 4 bases; bases outside gene matches: 8.

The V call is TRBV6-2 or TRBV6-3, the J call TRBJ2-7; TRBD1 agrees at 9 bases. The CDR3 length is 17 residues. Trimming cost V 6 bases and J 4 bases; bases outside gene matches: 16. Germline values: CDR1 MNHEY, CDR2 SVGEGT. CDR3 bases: TGTGCCAGCAGAGACACCCCCGGGACAGGGCTCTCATACGAGCAGTACTTC. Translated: CASRDTPGTGLSYEQYF.

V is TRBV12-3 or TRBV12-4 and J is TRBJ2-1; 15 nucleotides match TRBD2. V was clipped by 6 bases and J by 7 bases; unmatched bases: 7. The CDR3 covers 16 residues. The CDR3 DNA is TGTGCCAGCAGCCGAACTGGACTAGCGGGAGGGAATGAGCAGTTCTTC. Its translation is CASSRTGLAGGNEQFF.

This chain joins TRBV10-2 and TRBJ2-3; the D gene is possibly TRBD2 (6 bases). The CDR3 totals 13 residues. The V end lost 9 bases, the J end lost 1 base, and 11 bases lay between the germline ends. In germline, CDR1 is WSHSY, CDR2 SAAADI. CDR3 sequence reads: CASRLGGTDTQYF. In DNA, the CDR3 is TGCGCCAGTCGACTAGGCGGCACAGATACGCAGTATTTT.

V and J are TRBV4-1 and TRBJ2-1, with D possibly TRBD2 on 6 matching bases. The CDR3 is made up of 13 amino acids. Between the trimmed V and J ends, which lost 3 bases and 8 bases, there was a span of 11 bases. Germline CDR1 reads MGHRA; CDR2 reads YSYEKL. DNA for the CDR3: TGCGCCAGCAGCCACCATTGGGAGGATGAGCAGTTCTTC. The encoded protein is CASSHHWEDEQFF.

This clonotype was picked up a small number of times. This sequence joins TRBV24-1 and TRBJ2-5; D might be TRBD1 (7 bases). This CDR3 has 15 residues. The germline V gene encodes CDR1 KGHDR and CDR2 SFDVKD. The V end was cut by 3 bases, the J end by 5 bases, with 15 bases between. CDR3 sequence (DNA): TGTGCCACCAGTGATCCCAGGGGGGAGAGCGAGACCCAGTACTTC. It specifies CATSDPRGESETQYF.

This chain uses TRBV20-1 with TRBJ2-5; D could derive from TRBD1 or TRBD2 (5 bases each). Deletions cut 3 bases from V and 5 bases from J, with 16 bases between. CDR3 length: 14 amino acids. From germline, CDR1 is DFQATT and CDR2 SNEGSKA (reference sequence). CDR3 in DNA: TGCAGTGCTAGGCCCCTTGAGGGGTGGGAGACCCAGTACTTC. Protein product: CSARPLEGWETQYF.

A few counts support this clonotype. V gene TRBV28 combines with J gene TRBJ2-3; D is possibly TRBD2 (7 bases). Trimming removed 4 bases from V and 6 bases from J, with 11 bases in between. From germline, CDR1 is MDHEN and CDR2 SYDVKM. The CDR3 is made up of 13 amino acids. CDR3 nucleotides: TGTGCCAGCAGTTCCCCGGGGGGCGATACGCAGTATTTT. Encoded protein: CASSSPGGDTQYF.

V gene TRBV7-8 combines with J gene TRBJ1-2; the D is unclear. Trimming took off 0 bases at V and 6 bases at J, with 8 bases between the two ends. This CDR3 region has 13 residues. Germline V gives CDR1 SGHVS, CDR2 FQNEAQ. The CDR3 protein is CASSLALGDGYTF. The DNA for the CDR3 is TGTGCCAGCAGCTTAGCGCTCGGGGATGGCTACACCTTC. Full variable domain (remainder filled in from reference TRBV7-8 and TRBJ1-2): GAGVSQSPRYKVAKRGQDVALRCDPISGHVSLFWYQQALGQGPEFLTYFQNEAQLDKSGLPSDRFFAERPEGSVSTLKIQRTQQEDSAVYLCASSLALGDGYTFGSGTRLTVV.

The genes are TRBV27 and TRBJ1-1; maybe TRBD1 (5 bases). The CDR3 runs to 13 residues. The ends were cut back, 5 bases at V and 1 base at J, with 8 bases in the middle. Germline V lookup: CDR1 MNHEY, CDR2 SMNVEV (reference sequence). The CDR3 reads CASSADRNTEAFF. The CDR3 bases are TGTGCCAGCAGTGCCGACAGGAACACTGAAGCTTTCTTT.